One sample yielded the 9 T cell receptor beta chains listed below, sequenced in a study of vaccination and CD4 T cells after COVID-19. The Oncomine TCR Beta short-read assay was applied to DNA of cultured CD4+ T cells. One entry per CDR3 protein results from TCRdb running MiXCR on the PCR reads. The repertoire holds 10,000 to 15,000 distinct CDR3 sequences, with roughly 76% as singletons. This sample's treatment: roughly 11-day PBMC culture with coronavirus spike peptide pools or control peptides (ViraFEST assay). The antigens of these receptors remain unknown. Sequencing used CD4+ T cells from blood, cultured in vitro. The receptor source for this set is a human donor who had recovered from COVID-19.

The J gene is TRBJ2-2, the V gene TRBV2, with 7 bases matching TRBD1. The CDR3 covers 15 residues. Germline V gene data show CDR1 as SNHLY and CDR2 as FYNNEI. Losses at the gene ends were 4 bases for V and 3 bases for J; bases not matched to a gene: 5. The CDR3 spells CASSGQGSDTGELFF. In DNA, the CDR3 is TGTGCCAGCAGTGGACAGGGAAGTGACACCGGGGAGCTGTTTTTT.

V gene TRBV24-1 combines with J gene TRBJ1-5; 7 positions agree with TRBD1. The J segment lost 6 bases and the V segment lost 7 bases, leaving 8 bases of the junction unmatched. The CDR3 is 14 amino acids. In germline, CDR1 is KGHDR, CDR2 SFDVKD. CDR3 sequence reads: CATSGTDGSQPQHF. As DNA, the CDR3 is TGTGCCACCAGCGGGACAGATGGTAGTCAGCCCCAGCATTTT.

V is TRBV7-9 and J is TRBJ2-3, with 8 nucleotides matching TRBD2. With V trimmed by 5 bases and J by 0 bases, 13 bases remained unmatched. CDR3 length: 18 amino acids. Germline V lookup: CDR1 SEHNR, CDR2 FQNEAQ (reference sequence). The CDR3 sequence: CASSRYVSSGASTDTQYF. CDR3 sequence (DNA): TGTGCCAGCAGCCGATACGTTAGTAGCGGGGCTAGCACAGATACGCAGTATTTT.

In this sample, this clonotype turned up a few times. The CDR3 coding sequence is TGTGCCAGCAGCTTGGACACTGAAGCTTTCTTT. This codes for CASSLDTEAFF. This sequence joins TRBV7-9 and TRBJ1-1; D gene ambiguous. Germline CDR1 is SEHNR and CDR2 is FQNEAQ (reference sequence). CDR3 length: 11 amino acids. Between the trimmed V and J ends, which lost 3 bases and 3 bases, there was a span of 2 bases. Filled out from reference TRBV7-9 and TRBJ1-1, the complete variable domain reads DTGVSQNPRHKITKRGQNVTFRCDPISEHNRLYWYRQTLGQGPEFLTYFQNEAQLEKSRLLSDRFSAERPKGSFSTLEIQRTEQGDSAMYLCASSLDTEAFFGQGTRLTVV.

The chain couples TRBV19 to TRBJ2-5; D ambiguous. From germline, CDR1 is LNHDA and CDR2 SQIVND (reference sequence). This CDR3 spans 15 amino acids. Trimming took 5 bases from V and 0 from J, leaving 13 bases between them. The chain's CDR3 is CASSPTARYQETQYF. The CDR3 nucleotides are TGTGCCAGTAGTCCGACCGCCCGGTACCAAGAGACCCAGTACTTC.

V usage is TRBV6-2 or TRBV6-3 and J usage is TRBJ1-5; D gene ambiguous. CDR1 MNHEY and CDR2 SVGEGT come from the germline V gene. The CDR3 covers 14 residues. V shed 6 bases and J shed 3 bases, with 12 bases lying between them. CDR3 in DNA: TGTGCCAGCAGCCCCTCCTCCCCCAATCAGCCCCAGCATTTT. The encoded protein is CASSPSSPNQPQHF.

The gene calls are TRBV20-1 and TRBJ1-1, with D maybe TRBD1 (6 bases). The CDR3 runs 13 residues. The V end lost 1 base, the J end lost 4 bases, and 10 bases lay between the germline ends. Germline V gene lookup returns CDR1 DFQATT and CDR2 SNEGSKA (reference sequence). CDR3: CSARGTVGTEAFF. The CDR3 DNA reads TGCAGTGCTAGAGGGACAGTGGGCACTGAAGCTTTCTTT.

The DNA for the CDR3 is TGTGCCAGCAGGGACAGGGGCCGGGACTATGGCTACACCTTC. It translates to CASRDRGRDYGYTF. This sequence joins TRBV28 and TRBJ1-2, with TRBD1 identical over 9 bases. Per the germline V gene, CDR1 is MDHEN and CDR2 is SYDVKM. V gave up 6 bases and J gave up 3 bases; unmatched junction bases: 5. The CDR3 totals 14 residues.

The gene calls are TRBV6-5 and TRBJ2-7; the D gene is possibly TRBD1 (6 bases). CDR1 MNHEY and CDR2 SVGAGI come from the germline V gene. The CDR3 sequence is 16 residues long. Trimming left V 4 bases short and J 7 bases short, with 23 bases between. Written as DNA, the CDR3 is TGTGCCAGCAGTTCCACCTTCGGAGGACTCCAGGGGGAGCAGTACTTC. Protein sequence: CASSSTFGGLQGEQYF.